This passage covers 28 T cell receptor beta chains from one sample sequenced in a study of long-term antiretroviral therapy in people with HIV. They ran version v3.0 of the immunoSEQ assay at survey level. Repertoires were generated with immunoSEQ multiplex PCR, while TCRdb's copy carries only in-frame clones and drops some. The sample lists around 29,000 clones; 80% were seen once. Sequencing used unsorted PBMCs, obtained 0.3 years after starting antiretroviral therapy. These receptor sequences come from a man aged 35 to 55 with HIV.

This clone showed up just a few times. The chain has TRBV4-3 and TRBJ2-7; 8 nucleotides agree with TRBD2. CDR1 and CDR2 from the germline V gene are LGHNA and YSLEER. V dropped 5 bases and J dropped 3; count of bases not matched to a gene: 9. CDR3 length: 15 amino acids. Written as DNA, the CDR3 is TGCGCCAGCAGCTTAGGACTAGCCTATTACTACGAGCAGTACTTC. Encoded protein: CASSLGLAYYYEQYF.

This rearrangement joins TRBV28 to TRBJ2-7; either TRBD1 or TRBD2 may supply D (5 bases each). The CDR3 is 14 amino acids. CDR1 MDHEN and CDR2 SYDVKM come from the germline V gene. V shed 3 bases and J shed 3 bases, with 12 bases lying between them. DNA for the CDR3: TGTGCCAGCAGTTTTTGGGGGAGAGGCTACGAGCAGTACTTC. This encodes CASSFWGRGYEQYF. The complete variable domain, with remaining parts taken from reference TRBV28 and TRBJ2-7, reads DVKVTQSSRYLVKRTGEKVFLECVQDMDHENMFWYRQDPGLGLRLIYFSYDVKMKEKGDIPEGYSVSREKKERFSLILESASTNQTSMYLCASSFWGRGYEQYFGPGTRLTVT.

The chain recombines TRBV6-5 with TRBJ2-2; D remains ambiguous. Germline CDR1 MNHEY, CDR2 SVGAGI. Trimming removed 4 bases from V and 0 bases from J, with 0 bases in between. The CDR3 has 12 residues. For the CDR3, the DNA is TGTGCCAGCAGTTCGAACACCGGGGAGCTGTTTTTT. Its protein is CASSSNTGELFF.

The chain employs TRBV2 and TRBJ1-5; 7 bases agree with TRBD1. V lost 6 bases and J lost 0; bases outside the gene matches: 5. The CDR3 runs to 15 residues. The V gene's germline CDR1 is SNHLY and CDR2 FYNNEI. The CDR3 DNA follows: TGTGCCAGCAGGACCGGGACAGATAGCAATCAGCCCCAGCATTTT. Its protein product is CASRTGTDSNQPQHF.

The DNA of the CDR3 is TGTGCCAGCAGTTTAGGTGGCTCTATTGGAAACACCATATATTTT. Its protein is CASSLGGSIGNTIYF. The rearrangement links TRBV28 to TRBJ1-3; D is unresolved. CDR3 length: 15 amino acids. Trimming pared 2 bases from V and 3 bases from J, leaving 11 bases between. In germline, CDR1 is MDHEN, CDR2 SYDVKM.

This chain joins TRBV29-1 and TRBJ2-7, with D tentatively TRBD1 (6 bases). The CDR3 is made up of 12 amino acids. V gave up 7 bases and J gave up 5 bases, with 15 bases separating them. The germline CDR1 and CDR2 sequences are SQVTM and ANQGSEA. This CDR3 reads CSAARAGDEQYF. The CDR3 DNA reads as TGCAGCGCCGCCCGAGCAGGGGACGAGCAGTACTTC.

The CDR3 is CASNVQGAAQTQYF. DNA for the CDR3: TGCGCCAGCAATGTCCAGGGGGCGGCTCAGACCCAGTACTTC. The chain combines TRBV5-1 with TRBJ2-5, with TRBD1 identical over 8 bases. Germline CDR1 reads SGHRS; CDR2 reads YFSETQ. The CDR3 runs to 14 residues. V shed 6 bases, J shed 6 bases, and the junction held 10 bases outside the gene matches.

V is TRBV4-3 and J is TRBJ1-1; 8 positions agree with TRBD1. V trimming: 3 bases; J trimming: 1 base; junction bases outside the gene matches: 4. The CDR3 contains 15 residues. CDR1 is LGHNA and CDR2 is YSLEER in the germline V gene. In DNA form, the CDR3 reads TGCGCCAGCAGCCAGGGACAGGAGGGGAACACTGAAGCTTTCTTT. It is translated as CASSQGQEGNTEAFF.

This clone came up a few times. The V gene is TRBV6-6, the J gene TRBJ1-2; the D is unclear. CDR3 length: 14 amino acids. Per the germline V gene, CDR1 is MNHNY and CDR2 is SVGAGI (reference sequence). V dropped 0 bases and J dropped 3 bases, with 8 bases sitting between them. The CDR3 here is CASSYSREDYGYTF. Written as DNA, the CDR3 is TGTGCCAGCAGTTACTCAAGGGAGGACTATGGCTACACCTTC.

This clone appeared a single time. This chain joins TRBV4-3 and TRBJ1-1, with unresolved D. With 2 bases removed from V and 0 bases from J, the gap between germline ends came to 16 bases. The germline gives CDR1 LGHNA, CDR2 YSLEER. The CDR3 runs 17 residues. The CDR3 DNA sequence: TGCGCCAGCAGCCAAACCCATAACAGCTTCATGAACACTGAAGCTTTCTTT. Translated, it gives CASSQTHNSFMNTEAFF.

V is TRBV2 and J is TRBJ2-4, with 8 bases aligning to TRBD2. J lost 9 bases, V lost 6 bases, and 4 bases had no gene match. The CDR3 has 12 residues. Germline CDR1 is SNHLY and CDR2 is FYNNEI. CDR3 nucleotide sequence: TGTGCCAGCAGCGGGGGGGGCGGCATTCAGTACTTC. Protein sequence: CASSGGGGIQYF.

The rearrangement uses TRBV4-3 and TRBJ1-5; D gene uncertain. Trimming removed 1 base at V and 2 bases at J, with 9 bases between. Looked up from germline, CDR1 is LGHNA and CDR2 is YSLEER. The CDR3 spans 15 residues. As DNA, the CDR3 is TGCGCCAGCAGCCAAGTCTGGCAGGGCAATCAGCCCCAGCATTTT. It translates to CASSQVWQGNQPQHF.

V usage is TRBV4-3 and J usage is TRBJ2-5, with D hard to call. Trimming left V 0 bases short and J 2 bases short, with 10 bases between. CDR1 is LGHNA, CDR2 YSLEER, per germline. The CDR3 is 15 residues long. CDR3 region: CASSQDLVKQETQYF. The CDR3 DNA follows: TGCGCCAGCAGCCAAGATCTAGTTAAACAAGAGACCCAGTACTTC.

The chain uses TRBV29-1 and TRBJ2-6; D remains ambiguous. The germline V and J ends were trimmed by 5 bases and 0 bases, with 14 bases remaining between them. The CDR3 runs to 16 residues. Germline assignment: CDR1 SQVTM and CDR2 ANQGSEA. CDR3 sequence: CSVPTGASSGANVLTF. DNA of the CDR3: TGCAGCGTTCCAACGGGCGCGAGCTCTGGGGCCAACGTCCTGACTTTC.

The genes are TRBV15 and TRBJ2-3; D unresolved. Looked up from germline, CDR1 is LNHNV and CDR2 is YYDKDF (reference sequence). This CDR3 spans 15 amino acids. Trimming left V 5 bases short and J 1 base short, with 13 bases between. CDR3 in amino acids: CATSAHWTGTDTQYF. The CDR3 DNA reads TGTGCCACCAGCGCGCACTGGACGGGCACAGATACGCAGTATTTT.

The rearrangement uses TRBV29-1 and TRBJ2-7, with a tentative D call TRBD1 (5 bases). Germline V gene lookup returns CDR1 SQVTM and CDR2 ANQGSEA. The CDR3 runs 13 residues. Trimming took off 2 bases at V and 6 bases at J, with 14 bases between the two ends. In nucleotides, the CDR3 is TGCAGCGTTGAAAGTCAGGGCTGGAGCGAGCAGTACTTC. Translated: CSVESQGWSEQYF.

This rearrangement joins TRBV19 to TRBJ2-1, with D uncertain. This CDR3 spans 14 amino acids. Germline CDR1 is LNHDA and CDR2 is SQIVND (reference sequence). The V and J ends lost 6 bases and 0 bases respectively, with 9 bases between them. CDR3 amino acids: CASREVSSYNEQFF. Here the CDR3 DNA reads TGTGCCAGTAGGGAAGTAAGCTCCTACAATGAGCAGTTCTTC. Combining the CDR3 with reference TRBV19 and TRBJ2-1 gives the whole variable domain DGGITQSPKYLFRKEGQNVTLSCEQNLNHDAMYWYRQDPGQGLRLIYYSQIVNDFQKGDIAEGYSVSREKKESFPLTVTSAQKNPTAFYLCASREVSSYNEQFFGPGTRLTVL.

This clone came up a few times. The V gene is TRBV27, the J gene TRBJ1-1, with D unclear. The V end lost 2 bases, the J end lost 0 bases, and 7 bases lay between the germline ends. This CDR3 contains 14 residues. CDR1 and CDR2 (germline): MNHEY, SMNVEV (reference sequence). The DNA for the CDR3 is TGTGCCAGCAGTTTAACAGAAATGAACACTGAAGCTTTCTTT. Translating gives CASSLTEMNTEAFF.

This clone was observed a few times. This chain links TRBV4-3 with TRBJ1-1; 7 bases match TRBD1. The CDR3 runs to 16 residues. The germline V gene encodes CDR1 LGHNA and CDR2 YSLEER. The V gene end was trimmed by 0 bases and the J gene end by 6 bases; junction bases not matched to a gene: 10. CDR3 region: CASSQDWDSYGAEAFF. CDR3 DNA: TGCGCCAGCAGCCAAGATTGGGACAGTTACGGAGCTGAAGCTTTCTTT.

CDR3 nucleotides: TGTGCCAGCAGAAACCGGGACAGCTCTGGAAACACCATATATTTT. Residues: CASRNRDSSGNTIYF. The J gene is TRBJ1-3, the V gene TRBV5-6; 7 bases match TRBD1. V shed 5 bases and J 0 bases; nucleotides not matched to a gene: 5. From germline, CDR1 is SGHDT and CDR2 YYEEEE. This CDR3 has 15 residues.

This sequence joins TRBV6-6 and TRBJ2-7; 8 bases match TRBD2. V was pared by 6 bases and J by 11 bases, with 15 bases of the junction left unmatched. Germline values: CDR1 MNHNY, CDR2 SVGAGI (reference sequence). The CDR3 is made up of 14 amino acids. The CDR3 region has the DNA TGTGCCAGCAGGGGGACCCAAGCGGGGGTCTCTAAGTACTTC. This encodes CASRGTQAGVSKYF.

This clone was recorded a few times. V and J are TRBV2 and TRBJ2-7; 7 bases map to TRBD1. V lost 9 bases and J lost 1; bases outside the gene matches: 6. In germline, CDR1 is SNHLY, CDR2 FYNNEI. The CDR3 has 13 amino acids. This CDR3 reads CASQTGTSYEQYF. CDR3 DNA: TGTGCCAGTCAGACAGGGACGTCCTACGAGCAGTACTTC.

The chain carries TRBV2 and TRBJ2-4; TRBD2 is a possible D gene (6 bases). The ends were cut back, 3 bases at V and 2 bases at J, with 11 bases in the middle. The CDR3 has 15 residues. The germline V gene has CDR1 SNHLY and CDR2 FYNNEI. The CDR3 region has the DNA TGTGCCAGCAGTGAGGCCGGGGGATCCAAAAACATTCAGTACTTC. Protein sequence: CASSEAGGSKNIQYF.

The chain employs TRBV20-1 and TRBJ2-1; D remains unclear. The CDR3 loop spans 11 amino acids. The ends were cut back, 0 bases at V and 6 bases at J, with 3 bases in the middle. Per germline, CDR1 DFQATT and CDR2 SNEGSKA (reference sequence). This chain's CDR3 is CSAREVNEQFF. CDR3 DNA sequence: TGCAGTGCTAGAGAAGTCAATGAGCAGTTCTTC.

The chain is built from TRBV4-3 and TRBJ1-1, with D possibly being TRBD1 (5 bases). Germline V gene data show CDR1 as LGHNA and CDR2 as YSLEER. CDR3 length: 15 residues. V was cut by 0 bases and J by 10 bases, with 18 bases left in between. The CDR3 is CASSQDWGYPIGAFF. The CDR3 coding sequence is TGCGCCAGCAGCCAAGATTGGGGGTACCCGATCGGAGCTTTCTTT.

The V and J genes are TRBV29-1 and TRBJ2-2, with D uncertain. CDR3 length: 12 residues. Germline V gene sequence: CDR1 SQVTM, CDR2 ANQGSEA. V lost 3 bases to trimming and J lost 3 bases, with 5 bases between them. The chain's CDR3 is CSVETDTGELFF. CDR3 sequence (DNA): TGCAGCGTTGAGACTGACACCGGGGAGCTGTTTTTT.

The gene calls are TRBV15 and TRBJ2-7; D not resolved. The CDR3 runs 14 residues. Trimming took 0 bases from V and 2 from J, leaving 8 bases between them. Germline V gene sequence: CDR1 LNHNV, CDR2 YYDKDF (reference sequence). This CDR3 is CATSREGGTYEQYF. CDR3 nucleotide sequence: TGTGCCACCAGCAGAGAGGGCGGAACCTACGAGCAGTACTTC. Full variable domain (missing parts from reference TRBV15 and TRBJ2-7): DAMVIQNPRYQVTQFGKPVTLSCSQTLNHNVMYWYQQKSSQAPKLLFHYYDKDFNNEADTPDNFQSRRPNTSFCFLDIRSPGLGDTAMYLCATSREGGTYEQYFGPGTRLTVT.

The chain joins TRBV2 to TRBJ1-2; tentative D call: TRBD1 (5 bases). This CDR3 region has 13 residues. CDR1 is SNHLY, CDR2 FYNNEI, per germline. Trimming cost V 6 bases and J 6 bases, with 14 bases left between them. This CDR3 reads CASSDGTDNGYTF. The CDR3 nucleotides read TGTGCCAGCAGCGATGGGACGGATAATGGCTACACCTTC.